Below are 25 T cell receptor beta chains sequenced from a single sample in a study of cytomegalovirus exposure and HLA in healthy donors. Primers included in the PCR were 60 Vbeta and 13 Jbeta primers. Generated by immunoSEQ multiplex PCR, the TCRdb table keeps only in-frame clones and is missing some. The repertoire holds 110,000 or so clones, roughly 80% seen once, with 2% to 3% in the top ten. Sequenced input: PBMCs. The source is a female donor in good health and CMV-seronegative.

This clone was seen a few times. This chain links TRBV19 with TRBJ1-5; no clear D gene. CDR1 LNHDA and CDR2 SQIVND come from the germline V gene (reference sequence). V gave up 3 bases and J gave up 6 bases, with 9 bases separating them. The length of the CDR3 is 13 residues. The CDR3 here is CASSIEGRQPQHF. CDR3 bases: TGTGCCAGTAGTATTGAGGGCCGTCAGCCCCAGCATTTT.

This clone occurred once. One end of the junction varies from germline; a read error may be responsible. CDR3 coding DNA: TGTGCCAGCAGTCCTACAGGGAAAGGCAATCAGTCCCAGCATTTT. Translating it yields CASSPTGKGNQSQHF. The chain has TRBV5-8 and TRBJ1-5, with D tentatively TRBD1 (6 bases). The CDR3 spans 15 residues. CDR1 is SGHTS, CDR2 YDEGEE, per germline.

The chain has TRBV5-1 and TRBJ2-5; 7 bases agree with TRBD1. Germline V gene data show CDR1 as SGHRS and CDR2 as YFSETQ. The trim removed 1 base at V and 1 base at J, leaving 4 bases unmatched. The CDR3 totals 15 residues. CDR3: CASSLSRQGQETQYF. The DNA for the CDR3 is TGCGCCAGCAGCTTGTCCAGACAGGGCCAAGAGACCCAGTACTTC.

The V and J genes are TRBV4-1 and TRBJ2-5; TRBD1 matches at 7 bases. Trimming cost V 1 base and J 3 bases; bases outside gene matches: 14. This CDR3 is built from 18 residues. CDR1 is MGHRA, CDR2 YSYEKL, per germline. The CDR3 region is CASSQAHPGTVVEETQYF. CDR3 DNA sequence: TGCGCCAGCAGCCAAGCTCACCCCGGGACAGTGGTCGAAGAGACCCAGTACTTC.

Only a few counts were recorded for this clone. The CDR3 region is CASSLRQAHSLNTGELFF. For the CDR3, the DNA is TGTGCCAGCAGCTTACGGCAGGCCCACTCTCTTAACACCGGGGAGCTGTTTTTT. The chain joins TRBV7-3 to TRBJ2-2; D is uncertain. The CDR3 extends over 18 amino acids. Germline values: CDR1 SGHTA, CDR2 FQGTGA. The V and J ends lost 2 bases and 2 bases respectively, with 18 bases between them.

The CDR3 bases are TGTGCCAGCAGCTTGGTAAATCAGCCCCAGCATTTT. Amino acid sequence: CASSLVNQPQHF. The chain employs TRBV5-6 and TRBJ1-5, with no clear D. This CDR3 comprises 12 residues. With 0 bases removed from V and 4 bases from J, the gap between germline ends came to 2 bases. From germline, CDR1 is SGHDT and CDR2 YYEEEE.

The gene calls are TRBV2 and TRBJ2-5; D is possibly TRBD2 (6 bases). The V end was cut by 6 bases, the J end by 6 bases, with 20 bases between. Germline-derived CDR1 and CDR2 are SNHLY and FYNNEI. There are 15 residues in the CDR3. The CDR3: CASSPGTSSVKTQYF. The CDR3 region has the DNA TGTGCCAGCAGCCCCGGGACTTCGAGTGTGAAGACCCAGTACTTC.

This chain joins TRBV11-1 and TRBJ2-3, with 7 nucleotides matching TRBD1. Germline V gene sequence: CDR1 SGHAT, CDR2 FQDESV (reference sequence). Trimming removed 3 bases from V and 6 bases from J; junction bases left unmatched: 12. The CDR3 covers 16 residues. CDR3 in amino acids: CASSFRQQGMGDTQYF. CDR3 sequence (DNA): TGTGCCAGCAGCTTTCGACAACAGGGGATGGGGGATACGCAGTATTTT.

This clone was recorded once. The chain joins TRBV11-2 to TRBJ2-1; no reliable D call. Germline V lookup: CDR1 SGHAT, CDR2 FQNNGV. This CDR3 region has 12 residues. Trimming left V 3 bases short and J 7 bases short, with 7 bases between. CDR3 sequence (DNA): TGTGCCAGCAGCTTCCTAGAGAATGAGCAGTTCTTC. Its protein product is CASSFLENEQFF.

The chain combines TRBV6-1 with TRBJ2-3; no reliable D call. CDR3 length: 16 residues. Germline CDR1 reads MNHNS; CDR2 reads SASEGT. Trimming cost V 4 bases and J 5 bases, with 19 bases left between them. The CDR3 coding sequence is TGTGCCAGCAGTGCCTCGACTCCTTTTCTGGGAGATACGCAGTATTTT. This sequence encodes CASSASTPFLGDTQYF.

The rearrangement links TRBV30 to TRBJ2-2; 9 nucleotides line up with TRBD2. Germline values: CDR1 GTSNPN, CDR2 SVGIG (reference sequence). Trimming cost V 4 bases and J 1 base; bases outside gene matches: 4. The CDR3 loop spans 15 amino acids. The CDR3 bases are TGTGCCTGGACCGGACTAGCGAAGAACACCGGGGAGCTGTTTTTT. Residues: CAWTGLAKNTGELFF.

The chain uses TRBV6-5 and TRBJ2-5; 7 bases match TRBD1. CDR3 size: 15 residues. The ends lost 6 bases at V and 4 bases at J; junction bases unmatched: 11. Germline V gene data show CDR1 as MNHEY and CDR2 as SVGAGI. The CDR3 region is CASSPLRGTVETQYF. DNA for the CDR3: TGTGCCAGCAGCCCACTCAGGGGGACGGTAGAGACCCAGTACTTC.

The CDR3 DNA follows: TGTGCCAGCAGCCCGCATCAGGGGGCGGGAGAGCAGTACTTC. Translated, it gives CASSPHQGAGEQYF. The J gene is TRBJ2-5, the V gene TRBV9; D is perhaps TRBD1 (8 bases). Germline CDR1 reads SGDLS; CDR2 reads YYNGEE. CDR3 length: 14 amino acids. V lost 4 bases, J lost 11 bases, and 21 bases lay in between. Looking up the rest from reference TRBV9 and TRBJ2-5 gives the full variable domain: DSGVTQTPKHLITATGQRVTLRCSPRSGDLSVYWYQQSLDQGLQFLIQYYNGEERAKGNILERFSAQQFPDLHSELNLSSLELGDSALYFCASSPHQGAGEQYFGPGTRLLVL.

This sequence joins TRBV15 and TRBJ2-2; weak D call: TRBD1 (6 bases). The CDR3 extends over 17 amino acids. Trimming removed 0 bases from V and 0 bases from J, with 11 bases in between. Germline V gives CDR1 LNHNV, CDR2 YYDKDF (reference sequence). CDR3 coding DNA: TGTGCCACCAGCAGAGATCTGGACAGCGCGAACACCGGGGAGCTGTTTTTT. The encoded protein is CATSRDLDSANTGELFF.

This clone was detected only once. This chain uses TRBV7-9 with TRBJ2-5; 9 nucleotides align to TRBD1. CDR1 SEHNR and CDR2 FQNEAQ come from the germline V gene (reference sequence). The CDR3 spans 14 residues. With 5 bases clipped from V and 4 bases from J, the junction kept 5 bases outside the gene matches. CDR3: CASSETGGGETQYF. CDR3 in DNA: TGTGCCAGCAGCGAAACAGGGGGCGGAGAGACCCAGTACTTC. The whole variable domain, remainder taken from reference TRBV7-9 and TRBJ2-5, is DTGVSQNPRHKITKRGQNVTFRCDPISEHNRLYWYRQTLGQGPEFLTYFQNEAQLEKSRLLSDRFSAERPKGSFSTLEIQRTEQGDSAMYLCASSETGGGETQYFGPGTRLLVL.

This rearrangement joins TRBV27 to TRBJ1-5; D may be TRBD1 (6 bases). The CDR3 runs 17 residues. Germline V lookup: CDR1 MNHEY, CDR2 SMNVEV (reference sequence). V was pared by 2 bases and J by 0 bases, with 14 bases between. The DNA of the CDR3 is TGTGCCAGCAGTTTAACAGGGACGGGGTATAGCAATCAGCCCCAGCATTTT. This sequence encodes CASSLTGTGYSNQPQHF.

J is TRBJ2-3 and V is TRBV9; TRBD2 might be the D (5 bases). Per germline, CDR1 SGDLS and CDR2 YYNGEE. The CDR3 contains 15 residues. The germline V and J ends were trimmed by 3 bases and 3 bases, with 14 bases remaining between them. CDR3 protein: CASSAGLRGTDTQYF. The CDR3 DNA is TGTGCCAGCAGCGCTGGGCTTAGAGGGACAGATACGCAGTATTTT.

V usage is TRBV18 and J usage is TRBJ1-1; TRBD1 matches at 10 bases. Unmatched junction bases numbered 11, after V lost 5 bases and J lost 5 bases. The CDR3 consists of 16 residues. Germline-derived CDR1 and CDR2 are KGHSH and LQKENI. The CDR3 sequence is CASSNGQGEIRTEAFF. The CDR3 bases are TGTGCCAGCTCAAATGGACAGGGGGAGATTAGAACTGAAGCTTTCTTT.

CDR3 residues: CASSLGTIAGGNEQFF. As DNA, the CDR3 is TGTGCCAGCAGCTTAGGGACAATAGCGGGGGGTAATGAGCAGTTCTTC. The chain links TRBV11-2 to TRBJ2-1; 10 bases line up with TRBD2. V was pared by 1 base and J by 7 bases, with 7 bases of the junction left unmatched. CDR1 and CDR2 (germline): SGHAT, FQNNGV. CDR3 length: 16 residues.

The V call is TRBV11-2, the J call TRBJ2-5; D is perhaps TRBD2 (5 bases). Germline CDR1 is SGHAT and CDR2 is FQNNGV. Trimming removed 7 bases at V and 7 bases at J, with 13 bases between. The CDR3 is 12 amino acids. The CDR3 bases are TGTGCCAGCAACCTAGCAACGGGGACCCAGTACTTC. Its translation: CASNLATGTQYF.

Note on this clone: A read error may be the cause here, since a much bigger clone is one base away. The CDR3 DNA follows: TGTGCCAGCAGCGGGACTAACACCGGGGAGCTGCTTTTT. Its translation is CASSGTNTGELLF. The chain links TRBV6-4 to TRBJ2-2, with 7 bases fitting TRBD2. Germline CDR1 and CDR2: MRHNA and SNTAGT. The CDR3 totals 13 residues.

This rearrangement joins TRBV19 to TRBJ1-1; no clear D gene. Per the germline V gene, CDR1 is LNHDA and CDR2 is SQIVND (reference sequence). V was clipped by 7 bases and J by 0 bases, with 21 bases between them. The CDR3 has 17 amino acids. The CDR3 region is CASTDRLGSTMNTEAFF. DNA of the CDR3: TGTGCCAGTACCGACCGGCTAGGCAGCACCATGAACACTGAAGCTTTCTTT.

This chain connects TRBV7-9 to TRBJ1-2, with TRBD1 matching 8 bases. The CDR3 is 14 amino acids. The germline V gene encodes CDR1 SEHNR and CDR2 FQNEAQ (reference sequence). After removal of 11 bases from V and 3 bases from J, the junction contained 11 bases not matched to a gene. In DNA form, the CDR3 reads TGTGCCTGGGGGCCAGGGGGCATCCACTATGGCTACACCTTC. It codes for CAWGPGGIHYGYTF.

This chain connects TRBV19 to TRBJ2-6; 15 bases match TRBD2. J lost 2 bases, V lost 4 bases, and 3 bases had no gene match. The CDR3 runs to 18 residues. Germline V gene lookup returns CDR1 LNHDA and CDR2 SQIVND (reference sequence). The CDR3 loop reads CASSTGLAGGPGANVLTF. The CDR3, as DNA: TGTGCCAGTAGTACAGGACTAGCGGGGGGGCCTGGGGCCAACGTCCTGACTTTC.

J is TRBJ2-1 and V is TRBV2, with 8 bases identical to TRBD2. The CDR3 extends over 16 amino acids. The germline gives CDR1 SNHLY, CDR2 FYNNEI. Trimming removed 3 bases from V and 0 bases from J; junction bases left unmatched: 4. This CDR3 is CASSDQRGISYNEQFF. CDR3 in DNA: TGTGCCAGCAGTGACCAGCGGGGGATCTCCTACAATGAGCAGTTCTTC.